The 28 T cell receptor beta chains below come from one sample, sequenced in a study of CD8+ T cells in alopecia areata. The treatment: oral pan-JAK inhibitor, 5-10 mg twice daily. Following RNA extraction, reverse transcription yielded cDNA that acted as the sequencing template. Data came from immunoSEQ multiplex PCR; TCRdb stores just in-frame clones and leaves some out. The profile covers roughly 190,000 clones, with more than 55% appearing a single time and roughly 3.3% taken by the ten largest. The specimen was CD4+ T cells sorted from blood, collected at week 4, from a patient treated with tofacitinib. The receptors were gathered from a human donor with alopecia areata.

This clone appeared a single time. CDR3: CASRLGQGVYNSPLHF. CDR3 coding DNA: TGTGCCAGCAGACTTGGACAGGGGGTCTATAATTCACCCCTCCACTTT. The chain recombines TRBV5-6 with TRBJ1-6; 10 bases fit TRBD1. Per germline, CDR1 SGHDT and CDR2 YYEEEE. Trimming cost V 5 bases and J 3 bases; bases outside gene matches: 5. The CDR3 spans 16 residues.

CDR3 sequence (DNA): TGTGCCAGCAGCTTAACCGGGACAGCGAACACTGAAGCTTTCTTT. Residues: CASSLTGTANTEAFF. V gene TRBV7-3 combines with J gene TRBJ1-1; 7 positions agree with TRBD1. Germline V lookup: CDR1 SGHTA, CDR2 FQGTGA. The V and J ends lost 0 bases and 1 base, in that order; junction bases with no gene match: 2. The CDR3 runs 15 residues. Full variable domain (remainder filled in from reference TRBV7-3 and TRBJ1-1): GAGVSQTPSNKVTEKGKYVELRCDPISGHTALYWYRQSLGQGPEFLIYFQGTGAADDSGLPNDRFFAVRPEGSVSTLKIQRTERGDSAVYLCASSLTGTANTEAFFGQGTRLTVV.

This chain connects TRBV23-1 to TRBJ1-6, with D tentatively TRBD1 (5 bases). TRBV23-1 falls under the ORF class, with uncertain function. V lost 0 bases and J lost 4, with 13 bases in between. The CDR3 runs to 17 residues. CDR3 amino acids: CASSQSCGGAYNSPLHF. The CDR3 region has the DNA TGCGCCAGCAGTCAATCGTGCGGTGGGGCTTATAATTCACCCCTCCACTTT.

In its sample, this clone was seen once. The V and J genes are TRBV5-1 and TRBJ2-7; the match to TRBD2 covers 7 bases. Germline V gives CDR1 SGHRS, CDR2 YFSETQ. The CDR3 runs to 15 residues. V shed 3 bases and J 0 bases; nucleotides not matched to a gene: 6. CDR3 loop: CASSSREASSYEQYF. In DNA, the CDR3 is TGCGCCAGCAGCTCCCGGGAGGCCAGCTCCTACGAGCAGTACTTC. Together with reference TRBV5-1 and TRBJ2-7, the CDR3 gives the full variable domain: KAGVTQTPRYLIKTRGQQVTLSCSPISGHRSVSWYQQTPGQGLQFLFEYFSETQRNKGNFPGRFSGRQFSNSRSEMNVSTLELGDSALYLCASSSREASSYEQYFGPGTRLTVT.

Worth noting for this clone: The junction departs from germline at one end; a sequencing error may be responsible. J is TRBJ2-5 and V is TRBV30; 7 nucleotides agree with TRBD1. The CDR3 spans 11 residues. Germline lookup yields CDR1 GTSNPN and CDR2 SVGIG (reference sequence). The chain's CDR3 is CAWSVARGRHF. The CDR3 DNA follows: TGTGCCTGGAGTGTGGCGAGGGGGCGGCACTTC.

The V gene is TRBV29-1, the J gene TRBJ2-1; D gene uncertain. The CDR3 contains 12 residues. V lost 6 bases, J lost 1 base, and 7 bases lay in between. The germline V gene has CDR1 SQVTM and CDR2 ANQGSEA. In DNA, the CDR3 is TGCAGCGTCCTGGGATCCTACAATGAGCAGTTCTTC. As protein: CSVLGSYNEQFF.

This clone was detected once. V gene TRBV2 combines with J gene TRBJ1-5; D might be TRBD1 (5 bases). The CDR3 extends over 16 amino acids. Trimming left V 9 bases short and J 2 bases short, with 20 bases between. CDR1 SNHLY and CDR2 FYNNEI come from the germline V gene. This CDR3 reads CASTPEHTGGNQPQHF. The DNA of the CDR3 is TGTGCCAGTACTCCCGAACATACGGGGGGCAATCAGCCCCAGCATTTT.

The J gene is TRBJ1-1, the V gene TRBV7-9, with 11 bases lining up with TRBD1. The V gene's germline CDR1 is SEHNR and CDR2 FQNEAQ (reference sequence). V lost 5 bases, J lost 5 bases, and 7 bases stayed unmatched. This CDR3 comprises 15 residues. In DNA, the CDR3 is TGTGCCAGCAGCCGGACGGACAGGGGGCGGACTGAAGCTTTCTTT. This codes for CASSRTDRGRTEAFF.

The V gene is TRBV5-6, the J gene TRBJ2-7; D possibly corresponds to TRBD2 (5 bases). This CDR3 spans 14 amino acids. Germline CDR1 reads SGHDT; CDR2 reads YYEEEE. V was cut by 4 bases and J by 3 bases, with 14 bases left in between. The CDR3 DNA is TGTGCCAGCAGCCTGAGCGGATTAAACTACGAGCAGTACTTC. This encodes CASSLSGLNYEQYF. The whole variable domain, filled in from reference TRBV5-6 and TRBJ2-7, reads DAGVTQSPTHLIKTRGQQVTLRCSPKSGHDTVSWYQQALGQGPQFIFQYYEEEERQRGNFPDRFSGHQFPNYSSELNVNALLLGDSALYLCASSLSGLNYEQYFGPGTRLTVT.

V gene TRBV4-2 combines with J gene TRBJ2-7; TRBD2 matches at 8 bases. CDR1 LGHNA and CDR2 YNFKEQ come from the germline V gene. V lost 5 bases, J lost 0 bases, and 9 bases stayed unmatched. This CDR3 contains 16 residues. The CDR3 reads CASSELAGPLSYEQYF. As DNA, the CDR3 is TGTGCCAGCAGCGAGCTAGCGGGTCCCCTCTCCTACGAGCAGTACTTC.

The CDR3 DNA reads as TGCAGCGCCACGGACGGAAGCTATGGCTACACCTTC. Protein sequence: CSATDGSYGYTF. The V call is TRBV29-1, the J call TRBJ1-2; D is unclear. CDR3 length: 12 amino acids. Germline V gives CDR1 SQVTM, CDR2 ANQGSEA. V was cut by 7 bases and J by 4 bases, with 13 bases left in between.

This clone was seen just once. The J gene is TRBJ2-3, the V gene TRBV27, with 7 bases lining up with TRBD1. CDR1 and CDR2 (germline): MNHEY, SMNVEV (reference sequence). The length of the CDR3 is 16 residues. V dropped 5 bases and J dropped 2; count of bases not matched to a gene: 10. CDR3 region: CASSQWETGPTDTQYF. In DNA, the CDR3 is TGTGCCAGCAGTCAGTGGGAGACAGGGCCCACAGATACGCAGTATTTT.

The rearrangement links TRBV9 to TRBJ1-6; TRBD1 might be the D (5 bases). The germline gives CDR1 SGDLS, CDR2 YYNGEE. V lost 0 bases and J lost 10, with 11 bases in between. The CDR3 extends over 14 amino acids. The CDR3 loop reads CASSVAGGGSPLHF. DNA of the CDR3: TGTGCCAGCAGCGTAGCTGGCGGGGGATCACCCCTCCACTTT.

CDR3 in DNA: TGTGCCAGCAGTGATTATAGTTATGGCTACACCTTC. Translating gives CASSDYSYGYTF. The chain combines TRBV25-1 with TRBJ1-2, with D hard to call. The V end lost 3 bases, the J end lost 5 bases, and 7 bases lay between the germline ends. The germline CDR1 and CDR2 sequences are MGHDK and SYGVNS. The CDR3 length is 12 residues.

This clone came up a few times. The rearrangement joins TRBV10-3 to TRBJ1-6; D might be TRBD1 (5 bases). V shed 3 bases and J shed 6 bases, with 12 bases lying between them. Germline values: CDR1 ENHRY, CDR2 SYGVKD. CDR3 length: 15 amino acids. In DNA, the CDR3 is TGTGCCATCAGTGATTCCAGGGTTGTTAATTCACCCCTCCACTTT. Its protein is CAISDSRVVNSPLHF.

The chain uses TRBV30 and TRBJ1-2; TRBD1 might be the D (5 bases). Per germline, CDR1 GTSNPN and CDR2 SVGIG (reference sequence). This CDR3 comprises 12 residues. V lost 3 bases and J 5 bases, leaving 10 bases between the germline ends. CDR3 sequence: CAWSTGRYGYTF. The CDR3 region has the DNA TGTGCCTGGAGCACGGGGCGGTATGGCTACACCTTC.

The J gene is TRBJ1-5, the V gene TRBV15; D is perhaps TRBD1 (5 bases). In germline, CDR1 is LNHNV, CDR2 YYDKDF (reference sequence). Trimming took 5 bases from V and 1 from J, leaving 12 bases between them. This CDR3 is built from 15 residues. The CDR3 protein is CATSRGGRSNQPQHF. CDR3 nucleotides: TGTGCCACCAGCCGGGGCGGAAGGAGCAATCAGCCCCAGCATTTT.

The J gene is TRBJ2-1, the V gene TRBV29-1, with D uncertain. The CDR3 is made up of 14 amino acids. V was trimmed by 4 bases and J by 3 bases, leaving 13 bases between them. The germline CDR1 and CDR2 sequences are SQVTM and ANQGSEA. CDR3 coding DNA: TGCAGCGTTGTGGGTTTTAATGGCTACAATGAGCAGTTCTTC. It encodes CSVVGFNGYNEQFF.

The J gene is TRBJ2-1, the V gene TRBV4-1, with TRBD1 matching 12 bases. The length of the CDR3 is 15 residues. Looked up from germline, CDR1 is MGHRA and CDR2 is YSYEKL. V lost 4 bases, J lost 5 bases, and 3 bases stayed unmatched. CDR3 protein: CASSRGQGADNEQFF. The CDR3 nucleotides are TGCGCCAGCAGCCGGGGACAGGGGGCGGACAATGAGCAGTTCTTC.

The chain links TRBV30 to TRBJ1-2; D is possibly TRBD1 (5 bases). Between the trimmed V and J ends, which lost 0 bases and 8 bases, there was a span of 19 bases. The CDR3 has 15 residues. Looked up from germline, CDR1 is GTSNPN and CDR2 is SVGIG (reference sequence). CDR3 sequence: CAWSVGGPGLNGYTF. In DNA form, the CDR3 reads TGTGCCTGGAGTGTTGGGGGACCGGGCCTCAACGGCTACACCTTC.

V is TRBV2 and J is TRBJ2-7; 7 nucleotides line up with TRBD1. Trimming at V came to 2 bases and at J to 6 bases, leaving 4 bases not matched to a gene. The germline V gene has CDR1 SNHLY and CDR2 FYNNEI. This CDR3 comprises 13 residues. The CDR3: CASSEQGESEQYF. CDR3 coding DNA: TGTGCCAGCAGTGAACAGGGGGAAAGCGAGCAGTACTTC.

The chain employs TRBV30 and TRBJ2-6; D gene unclear. Between the trimmed V and J ends, which lost 6 bases and 0 bases, there was a span of 6 bases. The CDR3 has 13 residues. Germline lookup yields CDR1 GTSNPN and CDR2 SVGIG (reference sequence). CDR3 in DNA: TGTGCCTGTTCGGTCTCTGGGGCCAACGTCCTGACTTTC. This codes for CACSVSGANVLTF.

This rearrangement joins TRBV5-1 to TRBJ2-7, with D tentatively TRBD2 (7 bases). This CDR3 has 15 residues. The V end lost 0 bases, the J end lost 2 bases, and 12 bases lay between the germline ends. Germline V gene sequence: CDR1 SGHRS, CDR2 YFSETQ. The CDR3 region has the DNA TGCGCCAGCAGCTTGGCCGGGGGGCCGGCCTACGAGCAGTACTTC. Translated, it gives CASSLAGGPAYEQYF.

This clone was recorded a few times. This sequence joins TRBV6-6 and TRBJ1-1; D is unclear. There are 14 residues in the CDR3. Trimming pared 7 bases from V and 5 bases from J, leaving 17 bases between. Germline V CDR1 and CDR2: MNHNY, SVGAGI (reference sequence). The CDR3 protein is CASTFDTVGTEAFF. The CDR3 DNA is TGTGCCAGCACTTTTGACACTGTCGGGACTGAAGCTTTCTTT.

This clone was seen a handful of times. The rearrangement uses TRBV5-4 and TRBJ2-7; TRBD1 might be the D (5 bases). Trimming left V 0 bases short and J 6 bases short, with 10 bases between. The CDR3 runs 13 residues. Germline lookup yields CDR1 SGHNT and CDR2 YYREEE (reference sequence). Written as DNA, the CDR3 is TGTGCCAGCAGCTTGGGACGCCAGGGCGAGCAGTACTTC. Translation gives CASSLGRQGEQYF.

V is TRBV6-5 and J is TRBJ2-4; 11 nucleotides match TRBD1. This CDR3 region has 13 residues. The ends lost 5 bases at V and 8 bases at J; junction bases unmatched: 2. Germline values: CDR1 MNHEY, CDR2 SVGAGI. The DNA for the CDR3 is TGTGCCAGCAGTGGGACAGGGGGGGACATTCAGTACTTC. It codes for CASSGTGGDIQYF.

The chain is built from TRBV6-1 and TRBJ1-6, with 7 bases identical to TRBD1. The J segment lost 6 bases and the V segment lost 6 bases, leaving 8 bases of the junction unmatched. CDR1 is MNHNS and CDR2 is SASEGT in the germline V gene. The CDR3 consists of 15 residues. The CDR3 DNA reads as TGTGCCAGCAGACGCGACAGGGAGGGTAATTCACCCCTCCACTTT. Translating gives CASRRDREGNSPLHF.

The rearrangement links TRBV29-1 to TRBJ2-5; perhaps TRBD2 as D (6 bases). Germline V gives CDR1 SQVTM, CDR2 ANQGSEA. The length of the CDR3 is 12 residues. V was cut by 8 bases and J by 2 bases, with 12 bases left in between. The CDR3: CSTSAGQETQYF. As DNA, the CDR3 is TGCAGCACCTCCGCGGGACAAGAGACCCAGTACTTC.